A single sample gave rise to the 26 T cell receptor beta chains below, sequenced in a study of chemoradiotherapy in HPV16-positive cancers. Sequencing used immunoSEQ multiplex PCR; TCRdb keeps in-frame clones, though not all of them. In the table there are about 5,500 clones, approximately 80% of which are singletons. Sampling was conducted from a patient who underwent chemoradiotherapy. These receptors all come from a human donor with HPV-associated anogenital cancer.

This CDR3 is CASSPLRGLGYGYTF. CDR3 sequence (DNA): TGTGCCAGCAGTCCCTTGAGGGGGCTAGGGTATGGCTACACCTTC. The genes are TRBV27 and TRBJ1-2; TRBD1 matches 7 bases. The CDR3 covers 15 residues. Germline CDR1 reads MNHEY; CDR2 reads SMNVEV (reference sequence). V gave up 5 bases and J gave up 5 bases; unmatched junction bases: 11.

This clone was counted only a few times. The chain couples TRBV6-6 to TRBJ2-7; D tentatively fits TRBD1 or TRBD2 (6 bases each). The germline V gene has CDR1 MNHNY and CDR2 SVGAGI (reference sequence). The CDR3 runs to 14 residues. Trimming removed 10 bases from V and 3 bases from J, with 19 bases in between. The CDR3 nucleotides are TGTGCCACCCTCTATCCTGAGGGGGGCTACGAGCAGTACTTC. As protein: CATLYPEGGYEQYF.

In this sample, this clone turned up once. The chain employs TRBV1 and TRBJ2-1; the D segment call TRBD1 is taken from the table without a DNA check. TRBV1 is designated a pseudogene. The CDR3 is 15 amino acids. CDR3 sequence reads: CTSSHRDSDYNEQFF. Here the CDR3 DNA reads TGCACCAGCAGCCACCGGGACAGTGACTACAATGAGCAGTTCTTC.

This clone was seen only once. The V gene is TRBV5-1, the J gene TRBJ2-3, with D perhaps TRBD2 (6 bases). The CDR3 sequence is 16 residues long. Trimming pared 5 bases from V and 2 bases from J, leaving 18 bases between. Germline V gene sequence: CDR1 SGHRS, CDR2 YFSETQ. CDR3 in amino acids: CASRRDQRTTTDTQYF. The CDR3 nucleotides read TGCGCCAGCAGGCGGGACCAACGAACCACCACAGATACGCAGTATTTT.

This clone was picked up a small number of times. The CDR3 protein is CAWSPTSNTGELFF. CDR3 sequence (DNA): TGTGCCTGGAGTCCCACCTCGAACACCGGGGAGCTGTTTTTT. The chain has TRBV30 and TRBJ2-2; D is unresolved. Looked up from germline, CDR1 is GTSNPN and CDR2 is SVGIG (reference sequence). The V and J ends lost 2 bases and 0 bases respectively, with 7 bases between them. The CDR3 consists of 14 residues.

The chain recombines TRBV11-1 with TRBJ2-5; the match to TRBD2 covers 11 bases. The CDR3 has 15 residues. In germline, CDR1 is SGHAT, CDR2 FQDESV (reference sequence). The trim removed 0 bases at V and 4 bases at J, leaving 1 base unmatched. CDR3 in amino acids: CASSLALAGGETQYF. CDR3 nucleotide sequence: TGTGCCAGCAGCTTAGCTCTAGCGGGAGGAGAGACCCAGTACTTC.

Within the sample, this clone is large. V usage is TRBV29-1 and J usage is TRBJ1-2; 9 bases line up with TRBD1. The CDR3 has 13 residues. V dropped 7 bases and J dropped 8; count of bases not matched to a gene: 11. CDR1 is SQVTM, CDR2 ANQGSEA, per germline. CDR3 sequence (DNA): TGCAGCGCCACCCCCAGACAGGGGGGGGGCTACACCTTC. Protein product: CSATPRQGGGYTF.

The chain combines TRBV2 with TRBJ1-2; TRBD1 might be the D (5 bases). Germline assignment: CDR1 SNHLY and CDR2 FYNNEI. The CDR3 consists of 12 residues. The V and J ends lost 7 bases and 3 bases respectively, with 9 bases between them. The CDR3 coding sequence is TGTGCCAGCAACCGGGACTACTATGGCTACACCTTC. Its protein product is CASNRDYYGYTF.

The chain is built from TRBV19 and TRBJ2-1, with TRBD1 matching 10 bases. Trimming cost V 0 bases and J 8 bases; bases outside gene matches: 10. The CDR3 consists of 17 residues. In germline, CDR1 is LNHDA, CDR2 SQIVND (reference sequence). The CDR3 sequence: CASSIDLGGQGLYEQFF. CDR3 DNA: TGTGCCAGTAGTATAGATTTAGGGGGACAGGGGCTTTATGAGCAGTTCTTC.

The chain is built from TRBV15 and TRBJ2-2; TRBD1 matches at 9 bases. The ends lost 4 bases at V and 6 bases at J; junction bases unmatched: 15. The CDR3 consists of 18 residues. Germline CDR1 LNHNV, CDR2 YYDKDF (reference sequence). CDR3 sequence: CATSTRTPGQGRPGELFF. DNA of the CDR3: TGTGCCACCAGCACTAGAACACCGGGACAGGGAAGACCCGGGGAGCTGTTTTTT.

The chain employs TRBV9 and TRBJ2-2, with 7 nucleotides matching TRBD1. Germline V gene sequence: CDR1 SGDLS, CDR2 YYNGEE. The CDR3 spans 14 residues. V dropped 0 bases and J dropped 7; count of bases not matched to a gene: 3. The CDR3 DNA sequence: TGTGCCAGCAGCGTAGAGGGGACAGTCGGGGAGCTGTTTTTT. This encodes CASSVEGTVGELFF.

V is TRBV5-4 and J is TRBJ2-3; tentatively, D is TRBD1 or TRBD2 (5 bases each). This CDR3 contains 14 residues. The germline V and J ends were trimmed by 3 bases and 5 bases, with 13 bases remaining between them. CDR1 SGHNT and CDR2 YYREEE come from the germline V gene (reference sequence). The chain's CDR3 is CASSWGSQGDTQYF. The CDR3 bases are TGTGCCAGCAGCTGGGGGTCCCAGGGAGATACGCAGTATTTT.

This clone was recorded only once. The CDR3 loop is CASLRTGAEVDGNTIYF. Here the CDR3 DNA reads TGTGCCAGTCTTCGGACAGGGGCCGAGGTGGACGGAAACACCATATATTTT. The chain combines TRBV28 with TRBJ1-3, with 9 bases that match TRBD1. The CDR3 is 17 residues long. Germline CDR1 MDHEN, CDR2 SYDVKM. J was trimmed by 4 bases and V by 9 bases; bases with no gene match: 16.

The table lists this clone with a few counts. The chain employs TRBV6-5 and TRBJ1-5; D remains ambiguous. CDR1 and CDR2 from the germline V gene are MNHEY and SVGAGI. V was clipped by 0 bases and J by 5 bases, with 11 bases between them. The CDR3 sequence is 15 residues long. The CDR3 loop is CASSYSGILDQPQHF. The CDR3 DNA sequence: TGTGCCAGCAGTTACTCAGGAATTCTCGATCAGCCCCAGCATTTT.

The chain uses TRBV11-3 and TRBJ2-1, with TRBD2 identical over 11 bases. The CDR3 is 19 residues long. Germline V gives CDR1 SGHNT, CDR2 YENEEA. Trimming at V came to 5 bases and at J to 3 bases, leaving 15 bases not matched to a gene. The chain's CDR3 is CASSGGVLAGGHSYNEQFF. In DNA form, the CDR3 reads TGTGCCAGCAGCGGAGGCGTTCTAGCGGGAGGCCATAGCTACAATGAGCAGTTCTTC.

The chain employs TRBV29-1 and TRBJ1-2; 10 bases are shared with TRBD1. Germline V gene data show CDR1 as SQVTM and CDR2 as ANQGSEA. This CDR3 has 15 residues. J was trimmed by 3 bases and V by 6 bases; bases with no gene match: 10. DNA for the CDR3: TGCAGCGTGTTACACCCGGACAGGGGGGACTATGGCTACACCTTC. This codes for CSVLHPDRGDYGYTF.

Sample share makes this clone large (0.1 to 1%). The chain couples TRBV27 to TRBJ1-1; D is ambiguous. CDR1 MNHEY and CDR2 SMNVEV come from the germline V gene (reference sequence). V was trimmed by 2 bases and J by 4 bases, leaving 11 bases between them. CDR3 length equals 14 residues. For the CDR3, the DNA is TGTGCCAGCAGTTTAACCCGAGGGAGCACTGAAGCTTTCTTT. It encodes CASSLTRGSTEAFF.

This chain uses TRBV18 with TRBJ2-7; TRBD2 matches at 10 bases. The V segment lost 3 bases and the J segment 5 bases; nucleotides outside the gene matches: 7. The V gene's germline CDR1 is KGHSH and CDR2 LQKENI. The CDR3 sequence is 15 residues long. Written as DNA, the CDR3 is TGTGCCAGCTCACCTCGAGCCACTAGCGGGGACGAGCAGTACTTC. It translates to CASSPRATSGDEQYF.

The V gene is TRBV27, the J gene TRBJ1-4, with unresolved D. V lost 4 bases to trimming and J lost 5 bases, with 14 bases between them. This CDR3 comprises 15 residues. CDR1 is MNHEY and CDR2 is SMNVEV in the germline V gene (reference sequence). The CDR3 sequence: CASSSSGNPNEKLFF. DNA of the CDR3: TGTGCCAGCAGTTCCTCGGGGAACCCGAATGAAAAACTGTTTTTT.

DNA of the CDR3: TGTGCCAGCAGTGAAGGTATGGCCGCTGCTAACTATGGCTACACCTTC. As protein: CASSEGMAAANYGYTF. This chain joins TRBV6-1 and TRBJ1-2; D gene uncertain. V lost 1 base and J 0 bases, leaving 12 bases between the germline ends. This CDR3 region has 16 residues. CDR1 is MNHNS, CDR2 SASEGT, per germline.

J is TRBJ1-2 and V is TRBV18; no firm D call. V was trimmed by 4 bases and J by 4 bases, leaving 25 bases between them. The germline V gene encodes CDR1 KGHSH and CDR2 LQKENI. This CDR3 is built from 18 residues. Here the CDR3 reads CASSLNAIISRYSYGYTF. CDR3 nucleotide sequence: TGTGCCAGCTCACTGAACGCGATTATAAGTCGATACTCCTATGGCTACACCTTC.

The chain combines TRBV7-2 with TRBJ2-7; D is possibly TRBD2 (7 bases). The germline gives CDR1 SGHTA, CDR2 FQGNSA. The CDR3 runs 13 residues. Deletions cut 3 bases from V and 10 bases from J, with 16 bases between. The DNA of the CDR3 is TGTGCCAGCAGCTTTCCCGGACAGCGGGAACAGTACTTC. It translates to CASSFPGQREQYF.

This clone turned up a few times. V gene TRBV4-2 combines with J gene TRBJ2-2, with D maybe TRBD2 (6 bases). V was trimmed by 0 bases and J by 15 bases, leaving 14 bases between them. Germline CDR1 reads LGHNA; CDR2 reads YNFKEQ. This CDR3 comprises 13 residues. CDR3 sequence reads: CASSQDLGTGVFF. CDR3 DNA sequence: TGTGCCAGCAGCCAAGACCTGGGGACTGGGGTGTTTTTT.

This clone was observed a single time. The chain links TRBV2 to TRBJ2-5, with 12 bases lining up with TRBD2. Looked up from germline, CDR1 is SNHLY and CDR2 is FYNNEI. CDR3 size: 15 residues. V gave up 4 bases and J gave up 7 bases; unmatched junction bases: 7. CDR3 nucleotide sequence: TGTGCCAGCAGTGGACTAGCGGGGGCCGTAGGGACCCAGTACTTC. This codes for CASSGLAGAVGTQYF.

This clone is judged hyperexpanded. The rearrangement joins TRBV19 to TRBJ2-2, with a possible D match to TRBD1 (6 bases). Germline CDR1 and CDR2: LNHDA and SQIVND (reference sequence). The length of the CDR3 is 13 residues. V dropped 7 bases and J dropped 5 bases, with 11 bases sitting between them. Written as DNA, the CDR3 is TGTGCCAGTAACAGGGAAAATACCGGGGAGCTGTTTTTT. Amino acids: CASNRENTGELFF. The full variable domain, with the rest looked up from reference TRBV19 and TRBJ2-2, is DGGITQSPKYLFRKEGQNVTLSCEQNLNHDAMYWYRQDPGQGLRLIYYSQIVNDFQKGDIAEGYSVSREKKESFPLTVTSAQKNPTAFYLCASNRENTGELFFGEGSRLTVL.

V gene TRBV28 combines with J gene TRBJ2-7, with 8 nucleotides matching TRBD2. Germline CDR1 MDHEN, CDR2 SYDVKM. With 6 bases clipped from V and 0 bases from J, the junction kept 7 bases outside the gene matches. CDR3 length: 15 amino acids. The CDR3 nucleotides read TGTGCCAGCAGGCGGGGGGCCCTAAGCTCCTACGAGCAGTACTTC. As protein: CASRRGALSSYEQYF.